This T cell receptor beta chain was sequenced in a study of beta chain features in type 1 diabetes. CD45RO/CCR7/CD25/CD127/CD95/CD27 staining was used to isolate CD4+ naive, central memory, regulatory and stem cell-like memory cells by sorting. V gave up 5 bases and J gave up 1 base, with 12 bases separating them. Germline assignment: CDR1 SGHTA and CDR2 FQGNSA. This CDR3 comprises 14 residues. General study results and limits: Among type 1 diabetes patients, VDJ junctions had fewer insertions and more deletions. A moderate, significant TCRB CDR3 shortening appeared in type 1 diabetes across four CD4+ subsets. It was among patients, rather than healthy donors, that naive, central memory and Treg TCRB repertoires appeared more similar.

Worth noting for this clone: Its antigen is unidentified.

All of the isolated RNA was reverse transcribed, so expressed TCRB transcripts were sequenced. The data were produced by immunoSEQ multiplex PCR, yet TCRdb's version contains in-frame clones alone and is incomplete. The table lists 200,000 to 300,000 clones, about 15% of them singletons, with approximately 0.02% in the top ten. What was sequenced was naive CD4+ T cells from blood. V and J are TRBV7-2 and TRBJ2-7; D remains unclear. This clonotype was sampled from a man aged 30 to 45 with type 1 diabetes. As DNA, the CDR3 is TGTGCCAGCAGCCTTATCGTGCGTTCCTACGAGCAGTACTTC. Amino acids: CASSLIVRSYEQYF.